Sequencing of this T cell receptor (beta chain) was carried out in a study of identical twins. Overall study results and limits: Low generation-probability sequences were in excess among twin-shared out-of-frame alpha sequences. The study found weaker excess twin sharing in beta out-of-frame sequences. The study based its conclusions on cross-sectional statistical analysis and did not follow the same donors.

Turning to this clonotype: Antigen unknown.

V trimming: 5 bases; J trimming: 1 base; junction bases outside the gene matches: 7. Per the germline V gene, CDR1 is SGHVS and CDR2 is FQNEAQ. CDR3 length: 15 amino acids. TCRdb processed the 5' RACE reads anew with MiXCR; each CDR3 protein has one entry. The sample has approximately 260,000 distinct CDR3 sequences, more than 12% seen once. J is TRBJ2-7 and V is TRBV7-8; 8 bases match TRBD2. The TCR comes from a woman younger than 30 in good health. Sequencing input: memory (CD45RO+) T cells sorted from blood. CDR3 DNA: TGTGCCAGCAGCCCGGGGGGGGCACGTTCCTACGAGCAGTACTTC. This encodes CASSPGGARSYEQYF.